This T cell receptor (beta chain) was recorded in a study of spatial heterogeneity in lung cancer. Each CDR3 protein is one row after TCRdb ran MiXCR on the 5' RACE reads. The sample yields fewer than 5,500 distinct CDR3 sequences, approximately 3.9% seen once. This clonotype rates as medium-sized. Time point noted: sample taken at primary tumor resection. Unsorted whole RNA of tumor, nontumor lung or frozen PBMC was sequenced. Germline values: CDR1 SGDLS, CDR2 YYNGEE. This CDR3 has 19 residues. The V and J ends lost 2 bases and 6 bases, in that order; junction bases with no gene match: 18. The TCR sequence derives from a male donor with early-stage non-small cell lung cancer. The source material was normal lung tissue next to the tumor, sampled at surgery. V and J are TRBV9 and TRBJ2-3; 10 nucleotides align to TRBD2. The chain's CDR3 is CASSVTYSGGDFWLDTQYF. The CDR3 region has the DNA TGTGCCAGCAGCGTTACCTACAGCGGGGGGGACTTTTGGCTGGATACGCAGTATTTT.